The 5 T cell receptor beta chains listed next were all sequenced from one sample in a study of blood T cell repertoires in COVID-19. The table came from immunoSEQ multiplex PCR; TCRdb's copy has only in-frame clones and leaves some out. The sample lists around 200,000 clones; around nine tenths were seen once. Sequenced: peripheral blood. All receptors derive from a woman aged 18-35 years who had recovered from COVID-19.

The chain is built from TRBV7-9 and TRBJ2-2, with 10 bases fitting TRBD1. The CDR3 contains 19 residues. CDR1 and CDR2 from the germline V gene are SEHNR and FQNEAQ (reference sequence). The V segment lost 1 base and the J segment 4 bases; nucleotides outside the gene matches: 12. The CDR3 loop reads CASSLGPAGQGHGTGELFF. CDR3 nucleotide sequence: TGTGCCAGCAGCTTAGGCCCAGCGGGACAGGGGCACGGCACCGGGGAGCTGTTTTTT.

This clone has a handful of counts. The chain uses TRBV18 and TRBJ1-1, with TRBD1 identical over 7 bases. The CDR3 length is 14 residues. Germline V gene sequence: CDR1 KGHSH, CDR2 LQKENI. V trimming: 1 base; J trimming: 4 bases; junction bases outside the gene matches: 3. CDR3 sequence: CASSPQTGVTEAFF. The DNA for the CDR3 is TGTGCCAGCTCACCACAAACAGGGGTCACTGAAGCTTTCTTT.

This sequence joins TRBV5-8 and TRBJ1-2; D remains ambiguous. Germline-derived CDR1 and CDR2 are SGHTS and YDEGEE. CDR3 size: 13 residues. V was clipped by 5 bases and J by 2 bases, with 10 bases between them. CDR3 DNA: TGTGCCAGCAGAGCGACGGAGAACTATGGCTACACCTTC. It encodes CASRATENYGYTF.

This CDR3 reads CASSRQGGEKLFF. CDR3 DNA: TGTGCCAGCAGCCGACAGGGTGGTGAAAAACTGTTTTTT. The chain recombines TRBV3-1 (or the pseudogene TRBV3-2) with TRBJ1-4; 7 positions match TRBD1. The CDR3 extends over 13 amino acids. Germline trimming cut 4 bases from V and 7 bases from J; bases unmatched to any gene: 3. Germline V lookup: CDR1 LGHDT, CDR2 YNNKEL (reference sequence).

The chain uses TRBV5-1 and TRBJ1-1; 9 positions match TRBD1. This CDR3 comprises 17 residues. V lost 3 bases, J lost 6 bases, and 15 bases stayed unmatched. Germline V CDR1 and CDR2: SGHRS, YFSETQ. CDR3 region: CASSSNPTGTGNSEAFF. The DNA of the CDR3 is TGCGCCAGCAGCTCCAACCCTACCGGGACAGGGAATTCTGAAGCTTTCTTT.